The 9 T cell receptor beta chains below were found in one sample sequenced in a study of early T cells in non-severe SARS-CoV-2 infection. TCRdb fed the 5' RACE reads into MiXCR, producing one record per CDR3 protein. The sample contains 100,000 to 150,000 distinct CDR3 sequences, under 15% of which appear only once. The sample taken for sequencing was whole blood. The receptors shown here come from an adult who was a healthcare worker with PCR-confirmed SARS-CoV-2 infection or an uninfected control (not recorded which).

This clonotype was counted between two and nine times. The chain recombines TRBV18 with TRBJ2-5, with no clear D. Germline assignment: CDR1 KGHSH and CDR2 LQKENI. The CDR3 loop spans 12 amino acids. V dropped 6 bases and J dropped 7 bases, with 12 bases sitting between them. The CDR3 sequence: CASSSTVGTQYF. The CDR3 DNA reads TGTGCCAGCTCGTCGACGGTAGGGACCCAGTACTTC.

The chain has TRBV4-1 and TRBJ1-2, with TRBD1 matching 8 bases. The trim removed 3 bases at V and 4 bases at J, leaving 4 bases unmatched. This CDR3 spans 14 amino acids. Germline CDR1 is MGHRA and CDR2 is YSYEKL. The CDR3 is CASSQRTGSYGYTF. CDR3 bases: TGCGCCAGCAGCCAGCGGACAGGGAGCTATGGCTACACCTTC.

This clonotype was counted only a few times. The CDR3 loop is CASSLGGRSYGYTF. CDR3 DNA sequence: TGTGCCAGCAGTTTGGGGGGCAGGAGCTATGGCTACACCTTC. The chain uses TRBV12-3 or TRBV12-4 and TRBJ1-2, with a tentative D call TRBD1 (6 bases). The CDR3 is 14 amino acids. The germline V and J ends were trimmed by 3 bases and 4 bases, with 12 bases remaining between them.

The gene calls are TRBV7-9 and TRBJ2-5; TRBD1 matches 7 bases. The CDR3 sequence is 14 residues long. The junction had 4 bases not matched to a gene; V was cut back by 3 bases and J by 3 bases. Germline V gives CDR1 SEHNR, CDR2 FQNEAQ (reference sequence). The CDR3 region is CASSFTGAEETQYF. The CDR3 DNA sequence: TGTGCCAGCAGCTTTACAGGGGCTGAAGAGACCCAGTACTTC.

The chain carries TRBV3-1 and TRBJ2-7; D is perhaps TRBD1 (6 bases). Germline V gives CDR1 LGHDT, CDR2 YNNKEL (reference sequence). The CDR3 length is 13 residues. Deletions cut 3 bases from V and 3 bases from J, with 9 bases between. The CDR3 spells CASSQGHLYEQYF. The CDR3 DNA follows: TGTGCCAGCAGCCAGGGACACCTCTACGAGCAGTACTTC.

The rearrangement uses TRBV6-1 and TRBJ1-2; TRBD1 agrees at 9 bases. The V segment lost 2 bases and the J segment 2 bases; nucleotides outside the gene matches: 6. Germline CDR1 reads MNHNS; CDR2 reads SASEGT. The CDR3 sequence is 16 residues long. The CDR3 bases are TGTGCCAGCAGTGAATGGGACAGGGCCTACAACTATGGCTACACCTTC. Translating gives CASSEWDRAYNYGYTF.

The chain joins TRBV20-1 to TRBJ2-3, with a weak D call TRBD2 (6 bases). Germline V lookup: CDR1 DFQATT, CDR2 SNEGSKA (reference sequence). This CDR3 is 15 amino acids long. The V end was cut by 4 bases, the J end by 0 bases, with 14 bases between. This CDR3 reads CSAIPGAKSTDTQYF. In DNA form, the CDR3 reads TGCAGTGCTATTCCGGGAGCTAAAAGCACAGATACGCAGTATTTT.

There are a few counts of this clonotype. This chain links TRBV13 with TRBJ2-7; the D call may be TRBD1 or TRBD2 (6 bases each). This CDR3 is built from 14 residues. Germline CDR1 and CDR2: PRHDT and FYEKMQ (reference sequence). The V and J ends lost 5 bases and 2 bases respectively, with 13 bases between them. The CDR3 DNA follows: TGTGCCAGCAGCCCCCCGGGGGCTGCCTACGAGCAGTACTTC. It encodes CASSPPGAAYEQYF.

Ten or more counts support this clonotype. J is TRBJ2-7 and V is TRBV3-1; the D call may be TRBD1 or TRBD2 (5 bases each). The CDR3 runs to 15 residues. Germline V CDR1 and CDR2: LGHDT, YNNKEL (reference sequence). Trimming removed 5 bases from V and 9 bases from J, with 23 bases in between. In DNA, the CDR3 is TGTGCCAGCAGCTCCGTTTCGGCGAGGTCGAGGGGGCAGTACTTC. It specifies CASSSVSARSRGQYF.